These T cell receptor beta chains were read from a single sample in a study of control samples from healthy donors and cancer patients. Repertoires were generated with immunoSEQ multiplex PCR, while TCRdb's copy carries only in-frame clones and drops some. This sample yields 160,000 or so clones, of which roughly nine tenths are seen a single time; 0.65% to 0.85% belongs to the top ten. The sample comprised blood. These receptor sequences come from a woman aged 25 to 39 in good health. The CDR3 runs from the conserved cysteine through the conserved F or W. D genes are given only for firm matches. Some rows have no size entry. The others give once, few or many, or a class for an expanded clone.

V gene	J gene	clone size	D gene	CDR3 protein	CDR3 DNA
TRBV4-2	TRBJ1-4	.	.	CASSQDRVGRDEKLFF	TGTGCCAGCAGCCAAGATCGGGTGGGGCGTGATGAAAAACTGTTTTTT
TRBV7-3	TRBJ2-3	.	.	CASSPNSGATDTQYF	TGTGCCAGCAGCCCTAACTCCGGCGCCACAGATACGCAGTATTTT
TRBV5-1	TRBJ2-7	.	TRBD1	CASSATGTGSMIENEQYF	TGCGCCAGCAGCGCCACCGGGACAGGGTCGATGATTGAAAACGAGCAGTACTTC
TRBV29-1	TRBJ2-6	once	.	CSVEGSGSGANVLTF	TGCAGCGTTGAAGGGTCTGGCTCTGGGGCCAACGTCCTGACTTTC
TRBV5-4	TRBJ1-3	.	TRBD1	CASSLGQGAGNTIYF	TGTGCCAGCAGCTTGGGACAGGGGGCTGGAAACACCATATATTTT
TRBV23-1	TRBJ1-4	once	.	CASSQLGDLEVEKLFF	TGCGCCAGCAGTCAATTGGGGGACCTGGAGGTTGAAAAACTGTTTTTT
TRBV19	TRBJ1-5	.	TRBD1	CASTQGQGSNQPQHF	TGTGCCAGTACCCAGGGACAGGGGAGCAATCAGCCCCAGCATTTT
TRBV3-1/TRBV3-2	TRBJ1-1	.	TRBD1	CASSQDQPGSQGALFPEAFF	TGTGCCAGCAGCCAAGACCAGCCGGGGTCCCAGGGGGCGCTTTTCCCTGAAGCTTTCTTT
TRBV4-1	TRBJ1-1	.	TRBD1	CASSLKPRDRGINTEAFF	TGCGCCAGCAGCCTTAAACCCCGGGACAGGGGGATAAACACTGAAGCTTTCTTT
TRBV6-5	TRBJ1-2	.	TRBD1	CASSYDRAPYGYTF	TGTGCCAGCAGTTACGACAGGGCACCCTATGGCTACACCTTC
TRBV10-3	TRBJ1-2	.	.	CAFSKGYGYTF	TGTGCCTTCTCTAAGGGGTATGGCTACACCTTC
TRBV18	TRBJ1-4	.	TRBD1	CASSQNGQAGGEKLFF	TGTGCCAGCTCACAAAATGGACAGGCCGGAGGGGAAAAACTGTTTTTT
TRBV10-3	TRBJ1-2	.	.	CAISESRGNYGYTF	TGTGCCATCAGTGAGTCGCGGGGTAACTATGGCTACACCTTC
TRBV24-1	TRBJ2-1	.	TRBD2	CATAGQGWTSGNNEQFF	TGTGCCACCGCGGGACAGGGGTGGACTAGCGGGAACAATGAGCAGTTCTTC
TRBV7-2	TRBJ1-2	once	.	CASRLERGTQHGYTF	TGTGCCAGCAGGTTAGAAAGAGGGACTCAACATGGCTACACCTTC
TRBV28	TRBJ1-4	.	TRBD1	CASSPGQEYEKLFF	TGTGCCAGCAGTCCGGGACAGGAATATGAAAAACTGTTTTTT
TRBV4-2	TRBJ2-2	once	.	CASTNTGELFF	TGTGCCAGCACCAACACCGGGGAGCTGTTTTTT
TRBV7-9	TRBJ2-7	.	.	CASSLGGQASSYEQYF	TGTGCCAGCAGCCTCGGTGGCCAGGCTTCCTCCTACGAGCAGTACTTC
TRBV6-1	TRBJ2-7	.	TRBD2	CASSEASGSSYEQYF	TGTGCCAGCAGTGAAGCTAGCGGGAGTTCCTACGAGCAGTACTTC
TRBV30	TRBJ2-1	.	.	CAWSEAAAYNEQFF	TGTGCCTGGAGTGAGGCCGCTGCATACAATGAGCAGTTCTTC
TRBV28	TRBJ2-7	.	.	CASRDRFSRASYEQYF	TGTGCCAGCAGGGACCGATTTAGCAGAGCCTCTTACGAGCAGTACTTC
TRBV2	TRBJ1-2	.	.	CASSLGTHYGYTF	TGTGCCAGCAGCCTAGGGACACACTATGGCTACACCTTC
TRBV6-5	TRBJ1-4	.	.	CASSPGLWNEKLFF	TGTGCCAGCTCGCCGGGCCTTTGGAATGAAAAACTGTTTTTT
TRBV6-2/TRBV6-3	TRBJ2-2	.	TRBD2	CASSYSTSGRAGELFF	TGTGCCAGCAGTTACTCTACTAGCGGGAGAGCCGGGGAGCTGTTTTTT
TRBV18	TRBJ2-6	.	TRBD1	CASSPLQGVGANVLTF	TGTGCCAGCTCACCACTCCAGGGGGTCGGGGCCAACGTCCTGACTTTC
TRBV4-1	TRBJ2-7	.	TRBD2	CASSHSGSSSYEQYF	TGCGCCAGCAGCCATAGCGGGAGCTCGTCCTACGAGCAGTACTTC
TRBV30	TRBJ2-5	.	.	CAWSGPNKALFQETQYF	TGTGCCTGGAGCGGCCCAAACAAGGCACTTTTCCAAGAGACCCAGTACTTC
TRBV29-1	TRBJ2-1	.	TRBD1	CSVVGADRQGDEQFF	TGCAGCGTTGTGGGGGCGGACAGGCAAGGGGATGAGCAGTTCTTC
TRBV27	TRBJ2-4	.	.	CASSFFVQEVAKNIQYF	TGTGCCAGCAGTTTCTTTGTCCAGGAGGTAGCCAAAAACATTCAGTACTTC
TRBV18	TRBJ1-2	.	.	CASSRREGHGYTF	TGTGCCAGCTCACGCCGGGAGGGTCATGGCTACACCTTC
TRBV4-2	TRBJ2-5	.	.	CASSPGARQETQYF	TGTGCCAGCAGCCCCGGCGCTCGGCAAGAGACCCAGTACTTC
TRBV6-5	TRBJ2-5	.	.	CATNRPGRQETQYF	TGTGCCACCAATCGACCGGGACGGCAAGAGACCCAGTACTTC
TRBV28	TRBJ1-2	.	TRBD1	CASNYRDRAHTNYGYTF	TGTGCCAGCAACTATCGGGACAGGGCGCATACTAACTATGGCTACACCTTC
TRBV28	TRBJ1-4	.	.	CASSQLTAAFSNREKLFF	TGTGCCAGCAGCCAACTCACCGCAGCTTTCTCGAACCGGGAAAAACTGTTTTTT
TRBV19	TRBJ2-2	.	.	CASSTPGENTGELFF	TGTGCCAGTAGTACCCCAGGGGAGAACACCGGGGAGCTGTTTTTT
TRBV28	TRBJ2-1	.	TRBD2	CASSFLAGGRDEQFF	TGTGCCAGCAGTTTTTTAGCGGGAGGTAGGGATGAGCAGTTCTTC
TRBV9	TRBJ1-2	.	.	CASSVGQYPNYGYTF	TGTGCCAGCAGCGTAGGACAGTATCCTAACTATGGCTACACCTTC
TRBV28	TRBJ1-6	.	.	CASSLLTEANSPLHF	TGTGCCAGCAGTTTATTGACAGAGGCCAATTCACCCCTCCACTTT
TRBV5-1	TRBJ2-7	.	TRBD2	CASSLEASGAYEQYF	TGCGCCAGCAGCTTGGAGGCTAGCGGGGCCTACGAGCAGTACTTC
TRBV28	TRBJ2-5	.	TRBD1	CASSLSDRGRETQYF	TGTGCCAGCAGTTTATCGGACAGGGGGCGGGAGACCCAGTACTTC
TRBV27	TRBJ2-5	.	.	CASSSDPPDSWGRLTQYF	TGTGCCAGCAGTTCCGACCCCCCGGACAGTTGGGGTCGATTGACCCAGTACTTC
TRBV30	TRBJ2-5	.	.	CAWSVRETQYF	TGTGCCTGGAGTGTACGGGAGACCCAGTACTTC
TRBV7-9	TRBJ2-1	.	.	CASSLTVQFYNEQFF	TGTGCCAGCAGCTTGACAGTACAATTCTACAATGAGCAGTTCTTC
TRBV29-1	TRBJ2-1	.	.	CSVIGLSYNEQFF	TGCAGCGTTATCGGGCTATCATACAATGAGCAGTTCTTC
TRBV18	TRBJ2-7	.	TRBD1	CASSPGTGGSEQYF	TGTGCCAGCTCACCGGGGACAGGGGGCAGCGAGCAGTACTTC
TRBV21-1	TRBJ1-1	few	.	CASSNPKSAVGRGRTEAFF	TGTGCCAGCAGCAACCCAAAGTCGGCGGTCGGCAGGGGGCGCACTGAAGCTTTCTTT
TRBV7-8	TRBJ2-6	.	.	CASSLARGPSSGANVLTF	TGTGCCAGCAGCTTAGCGCGAGGACCTAGCTCTGGGGCCAACGTCCTGACTTTC
TRBV7-8	TRBJ2-2	.	.	CASSHSPLNTGELFF	TGTGCCAGCAGCCACAGCCCACTGAACACCGGGGAGCTGTTTTTT
TRBV15	TRBJ2-7	.	.	CATSIGRGSIRDHEQYF	TGTGCCACCAGCATAGGTCGCGGATCTATAAGGGACCACGAGCAGTACTTC
TRBV7-9	TRBJ1-4	once	.	CASSSPGVLNEKLFF	TGTGCCAGCAGCTCCCCGGGAGTTTTGAATGAAAAACTGTTTTTT
TRBV2	TRBJ2-7	few	.	CASSGRGVSAYEQYF	TGTGCCAGCAGTGGTCGGGGCGTATCCGCCTACGAGCAGTACTTC
TRBV5-1	TRBJ1-4	.	.	CASRLQENEKLFF	TGCGCCAGCAGGTTACAGGAAAATGAAAAACTGTTTTTT
TRBV18	TRBJ2-1	.	.	CASSPPGTVNPFF	TGTGCCAGCTCACCACCAGGGACTGTCAACCCGTTCTTC